The 27 T cell receptor beta chains reported below all come from one sample, sequenced in a study of tumor T cells in aggressive B-cell lymphoma. This table comes from immunoSEQ multiplex PCR, and its TCRdb copy is limited to in-frame clones, with some not included. The sample records roughly 2,700 clones, about 82% being singletons. The sequenced sample consisted of tumor tissue. The receptors were gathered from an adult with diffuse large B cell lymphoma. Some clones in this sample may be carry-over from other donors' samples.

This chain joins TRBV6-5 and TRBJ1-1; D is possibly TRBD1 (6 bases). Germline CDR1 reads MNHEY; CDR2 reads SVGAGI. This CDR3 is built from 14 residues. The V end was cut by 0 bases, the J end by 8 bases, with 13 bases between. CDR3: CASSYSPGHREAFF. In nucleotides, the CDR3 is TGTGCCAGCAGTTACTCACCGGGACATAGGGAAGCTTTCTTT.

The chain couples TRBV4-2 to TRBJ1-4, with D possibly TRBD1 on 5 matching bases. With 0 bases removed from V and 5 bases from J, the gap between germline ends came to 13 bases. Germline V CDR1 and CDR2: LGHNA, YNFKEQ. The CDR3 spans 16 residues. CDR3 sequence: CASSQDRAGRNEKLFF. The CDR3 DNA reads TGTGCCAGCAGCCAAGATCGCGCAGGGAGGAATGAAAAACTGTTTTTT.

The gene calls are TRBV29-1 and TRBJ1-2; 9 bases fit TRBD1. The CDR3 runs to 15 residues. The germline CDR1 and CDR2 sequences are SQVTM and ANQGSEA. With 5 bases clipped from V and 4 bases from J, the junction kept 11 bases outside the gene matches. The DNA for the CDR3 is TGCAGCGTTTTAGGGACAGGGACTGAGCGCTATGGCTACACCTTC. This codes for CSVLGTGTERYGYTF.

The V and J genes are TRBV5-1 and TRBJ1-1; D gene ambiguous. Trimming cost V 5 bases and J 2 bases, with 19 bases left between them. Germline CDR1 reads SGHRS; CDR2 reads YFSETQ. The length of the CDR3 is 16 residues. For the CDR3, the DNA is TGCGCCAGCAGACCCCAGGCAGACCCCTCCAACACTGAAGCTTTCTTT. This gives the protein CASRPQADPSNTEAFF. Complete variable domain (other parts from reference TRBV5-1 and TRBJ1-1): KAGVTQTPRYLIKTRGQQVTLSCSPISGHRSVSWYQQTPGQGLQFLFEYFSETQRNKGNFPGRFSGRQFSNSRSEMNVSTLELGDSALYLCASRPQADPSNTEAFFGQGTRLTVV.

This rearrangement joins TRBV27 to TRBJ2-7, with D tentatively TRBD2 (6 bases). The V gene lost 2 bases and the J gene lost 9 bases, with 14 bases spanning the gap. Germline CDR1 is MNHEY and CDR2 is SMNVEV (reference sequence). The CDR3 consists of 13 residues. The CDR3 DNA reads TGTGCCAGCAGTTTAGCCGGGACTCCCGGGCAGTACTTC. This sequence encodes CASSLAGTPGQYF.

The CDR3 sequence is CAFSSGTEGYTF. The CDR3 DNA reads as TGTGCCTTCTCCTCCGGGACAGAGGGCTACACCTTC. The genes are TRBV30 and TRBJ1-2, with 7 nucleotides matching TRBD1. V lost 7 bases to trimming and J lost 8 bases; unmatched junction nucleotides: 10. Per germline, CDR1 GTSNPN and CDR2 SVGIG (reference sequence). This CDR3 is 12 amino acids long.

V and J are TRBV7-2 and TRBJ2-5; 8 nucleotides agree with TRBD2. V lost 5 bases to trimming and J lost 5 bases; unmatched junction nucleotides: 10. The CDR3 extends over 15 amino acids. Germline V gene data show CDR1 as SGHTA and CDR2 as FQGNSA. CDR3 region: CASSLNRGLAETQYF. CDR3 nucleotides: TGTGCCAGCAGCCTAAACCGAGGACTAGCTGAGACCCAGTACTTC.

This chain connects TRBV28 to TRBJ2-3; 13 nucleotides align to TRBD2. Germline V CDR1 and CDR2: MDHEN, SYDVKM. Losses at the gene ends were 5 bases for V and 2 bases for J; bases not matched to a gene: 4. This CDR3 region has 16 residues. The CDR3 nucleotides are TGTGCCAGCAGTAGACTAGCGGGAGGTATCACAGATACGCAGTATTTT. As protein: CASSRLAGGITDTQYF.

The chain uses TRBV18 and TRBJ2-1; 8 bases align to TRBD2. This CDR3 has 16 residues. V gave up 4 bases and J gave up 5 bases; unmatched junction bases: 10. Per germline, CDR1 KGHSH and CDR2 LQKENI. The CDR3, as DNA: TGTGCCAGCTCACGGGGCCCAGCGGGAGCGCACAATGAGCAGTTCTTC. Its translation: CASSRGPAGAHNEQFF.

This clone was counted a few times. This chain connects TRBV30 to TRBJ1-4; 12 positions agree with TRBD1. In germline, CDR1 is GTSNPN, CDR2 SVGIG (reference sequence). The CDR3 loop spans 18 amino acids. Germline trimming cut 2 bases from V and 6 bases from J; bases unmatched to any gene: 13. CDR3 protein: CAWSPGTGGELGDEKLFF. The DNA for the CDR3 is TGTGCCTGGAGTCCCGGGACAGGGGGCGAATTGGGCGATGAAAAACTGTTTTTT. The full variable domain, with the rest looked up from reference TRBV30 and TRBJ1-4, is SQTIHQWPATLVQPVGSPLSLECTVEGTSNPNLYWYRQAAGRGLQLLFYSVGIGQISSEVPQNLSASRPQDRQFILSSKKLLLSDSGFYLCAWSPGTGGELGDEKLFFGSGTQLSVL.

The chain recombines TRBV19 with TRBJ2-1; 10 bases line up with TRBD2. The germline gives CDR1 LNHDA, CDR2 SQIVND (reference sequence). The CDR3 length is 14 residues. The V and J ends lost 3 bases and 7 bases, in that order; junction bases with no gene match: 3. The chain's CDR3 is CASSISGRVNEQFF. In DNA form, the CDR3 reads TGTGCCAGTAGTATCAGCGGGAGGGTAAATGAGCAGTTCTTC. Using reference TRBV19 and TRBJ2-1 for the parts outside the CDR3, the full variable domain is DGGITQSPKYLFRKEGQNVTLSCEQNLNHDAMYWYRQDPGQGLRLIYYSQIVNDFQKGDIAEGYSVSREKKESFPLTVTSAQKNPTAFYLCASSISGRVNEQFFGPGTRLTVL.

This sequence joins TRBV7-2 and TRBJ2-7; 9 nucleotides align to TRBD2. Trimming at V came to 5 bases and at J to 6 bases, leaving 8 bases not matched to a gene. Germline V gene data show CDR1 as SGHTA and CDR2 as FQGNSA. This CDR3 contains 14 residues. CDR3 sequence reads: CASSALAGNREQYF. The CDR3, as DNA: TGTGCCAGCAGCGCCCTAGCGGGAAACCGCGAGCAGTACTTC.

The J gene is TRBJ2-2, the V gene TRBV6-4; 8 nucleotides agree with TRBD1. CDR3 length: 14 amino acids. The trim removed 5 bases at V and 7 bases at J, leaving 6 bases unmatched. CDR1 and CDR2 from the germline V gene are MRHNA and SNTAGT. CDR3 nucleotides: TGTGCCAGCAGTATGGACAGGGTTGGCGGGGAGCTGTTTTTT. Its protein is CASSMDRVGGELFF.

The chain joins TRBV19 to TRBJ2-2; possibly TRBD2 for D (5 bases). V was trimmed by 3 bases and J by 4 bases, leaving 9 bases between them. Germline V lookup: CDR1 LNHDA, CDR2 SQIVND (reference sequence). This CDR3 is 14 amino acids long. In DNA form, the CDR3 reads TGTGCCAGTAGTATCAGTACTAGCACCGGGGAGCTGTTTTTT. The encoded protein is CASSISTSTGELFF.

The V gene is TRBV19, the J gene TRBJ2-3; 8 bases match TRBD2. The CDR3 spans 18 residues. Germline lookup yields CDR1 LNHDA and CDR2 SQIVND (reference sequence). V gave up 3 bases and J gave up 6 bases; unmatched junction bases: 17. The CDR3 DNA follows: TGTGCCAGTAGTATTAGCGGGGAACTCCACGCTTGGGGCGATACGCAGTATTTT. Its protein product is CASSISGELHAWGDTQYF. The whole variable domain, remainder taken from reference TRBV19 and TRBJ2-3, is DGGITQSPKYLFRKEGQNVTLSCEQNLNHDAMYWYRQDPGQGLRLIYYSQIVNDFQKGDIAEGYSVSREKKESFPLTVTSAQKNPTAFYLCASSISGELHAWGDTQYFGPGTRLTVL.

The chain carries TRBV4-2 and TRBJ2-1; D might be TRBD1 (6 bases). Germline-derived CDR1 and CDR2 are LGHNA and YNFKEQ. The CDR3 covers 16 residues. Trimming stripped 1 base from V and 7 bases from J, with 17 bases between. CDR3 bases: TGTGCCAGCAGCCAAGTATCAGGGGCGAGCGAGAATGAGCAGTTCTTC. This sequence encodes CASSQVSGASENEQFF.

CDR3 sequence: CASSTSGRGLNTEAFF. The CDR3 DNA reads TGTGCCAGTAGTACCTCGGGCAGGGGGCTGAACACTGAAGCTTTCTTT. This chain joins TRBV19 and TRBJ1-1, with TRBD1 identical over 8 bases. The J segment lost 0 bases and the V segment lost 4 bases, leaving 7 bases of the junction unmatched. The germline gives CDR1 LNHDA, CDR2 SQIVND (reference sequence). The CDR3 spans 16 residues.

The rearrangement joins TRBV4-1 to TRBJ2-1; 10 bases align to TRBD2. Losses at the gene ends were 5 bases for V and 3 bases for J; bases not matched to a gene: 4. Germline lookup yields CDR1 MGHRA and CDR2 YSYEKL. The CDR3 is 15 amino acids. CDR3 nucleotide sequence: TGCGCCAGCAGCTGGACTAGCGGAAACTACAATGAGCAGTTCTTC. This gives the protein CASSWTSGNYNEQFF.

J is TRBJ1-2 and V is TRBV6-6, with D unresolved. This CDR3 comprises 13 residues. Germline values: CDR1 MNHNY, CDR2 SVGAGI (reference sequence). V lost 0 bases, J lost 4 bases, and 6 bases lay in between. This chain's CDR3 is CASSYSTVYGYTF. The CDR3 DNA is TGTGCCAGCAGTTACTCCACAGTCTATGGCTACACCTTC.

The CDR3 DNA follows: TGTGCCAGCAGCTATCGGACAGGGGGTCGCTCTGGGGCCAACGTCCTGACTTTC. Its protein product is CASSYRTGGRSGANVLTF. The chain couples TRBV7-9 to TRBJ2-6; TRBD1 matches 10 bases. CDR1 and CDR2 from the germline V gene are SEHNR and FQNEAQ (reference sequence). The CDR3 contains 18 residues. V trimming: 4 bases; J trimming: 0 bases; junction bases outside the gene matches: 6. The whole variable domain, filled in from reference TRBV7-9 and TRBJ2-6, reads DTGVSQNPRHKITKRGQNVTFRCDPISEHNRLYWYRQTLGQGPEFLTYFQNEAQLEKSRLLSDRFSAERPKGSFSTLEIQRTEQGDSAMYLCASSYRTGGRSGANVLTFGAGSRLTVL.

The chain carries TRBV29-1 and TRBJ1-5, with D perhaps matching TRBD1 (5 bases). Germline-derived CDR1 and CDR2 are SQVTM and ANQGSEA. V lost 4 bases and J 11 bases, leaving 18 bases between the germline ends. This CDR3 has 13 residues. The CDR3 DNA follows: TGCAGCGTTGTTACCTGGCAGGGCGAAGCCCAGCATTTT. Encoded protein: CSVVTWQGEAQHF.

V usage is TRBV10-3 and J usage is TRBJ1-4; 10 bases align to TRBD1. The V gene's germline CDR1 is ENHRY and CDR2 SYGVKD. The CDR3 extends over 14 amino acids. The junction had 2 bases not matched to a gene; V was cut back by 2 bases and J by 8 bases. CDR3 sequence reads: CAISEPDRGEKLFF. The CDR3 region has the DNA TGTGCCATCAGTGAGCCGGACAGGGGGGAAAAACTGTTTTTT.

The chain carries TRBV19 and TRBJ1-1; 7 nucleotides align to TRBD1. V shed 3 bases and J 5 bases; nucleotides not matched to a gene: 6. The CDR3 extends over 14 amino acids. In germline, CDR1 is LNHDA, CDR2 SQIVND (reference sequence). CDR3 sequence (DNA): TGTGCCAGTAGTATTGGCAGGGGGATAACTGAAGCTTTCTTT. It specifies CASSIGRGITEAFF.

The chain couples TRBV18 to TRBJ1-1, with D possibly matching TRBD1 (5 bases). This CDR3 region has 13 residues. The ends were cut back, 6 bases at V and 6 bases at J, with 14 bases in the middle. The germline V gene has CDR1 KGHSH and CDR2 LQKENI. The CDR3 spells CASSSARDSEAFF. Here the CDR3 DNA reads TGTGCCAGCTCGTCTGCCAGGGACTCTGAAGCTTTCTTT.

V gene TRBV5-1 combines with J gene TRBJ1-2; a weak D match, TRBD1 (6 bases). V lost 4 bases to trimming and J lost 3 bases, with 13 bases between them. The CDR3 totals 14 residues. CDR1 and CDR2 (germline): SGHRS, YFSETQ. The CDR3, as DNA: TGCGCCAGCAGCCCAGATGCAGGGGACTATGGCTACACCTTC. This gives the protein CASSPDAGDYGYTF.

CDR3 loop: CASSRRQGSYTEAFF. CDR3 coding DNA: TGTGCCAGCAGCCGCAGACAGGGGTCGTACACTGAAGCTTTCTTT. The chain links TRBV6-1 to TRBJ1-1, with TRBD1 matching 8 bases. Trimming cost V 6 bases and J 3 bases; bases outside gene matches: 9. The V gene's germline CDR1 is MNHNS and CDR2 SASEGT. The CDR3 is made up of 15 amino acids.

V usage is TRBV5-4 and J usage is TRBJ2-3; TRBD1 is a possible D gene (6 bases). Germline CDR1 and CDR2: SGHNT and YYREEE (reference sequence). V dropped 7 bases and J dropped 4 bases, with 19 bases sitting between them. The CDR3 spans 15 residues. The CDR3 sequence: CASFDRTYEADTQYF. CDR3 coding DNA: TGTGCCAGCTTCGACAGGACTTACGAGGCAGATACGCAGTATTTT.